The 23 T cell receptor beta chains reported below all come from one sample, sequenced in a study of T cell responses to AZD1222 COVID-19 vaccine. TCRdb's copy holds only in-frame clones and misses some; the assay was immunoSEQ multiplex PCR. Of more than 95,000 clones in the sample, 88% were seen once. The material was peripheral blood, obtained on day 0 of AZD1222 vaccination. These TCRs come from an adult in good health.

The rearrangement joins TRBV6-5 to TRBJ1-5; 8 bases fit TRBD1. This CDR3 is built from 15 residues. Trimming cost V 6 bases and J 2 bases; bases outside gene matches: 6. Germline lookup yields CDR1 MNHEY and CDR2 SVGAGI. CDR3 loop: CASRDDRGGNQPQHF. The CDR3 DNA follows: TGTGCCAGCAGAGACGACAGGGGCGGCAATCAGCCCCAGCATTTT.

This clone was detected only a few times. The chain recombines TRBV27 with TRBJ1-5, with 9 bases matching TRBD1. The V segment lost 3 bases and the J segment 4 bases; nucleotides outside the gene matches: 1. The germline V gene encodes CDR1 MNHEY and CDR2 SMNVEV (reference sequence). The CDR3 runs 14 residues. CDR3 in DNA: TGTGCCAGCAGTTTGACAGGGGGGAATCAGCCCCAGCATTTT. It codes for CASSLTGGNQPQHF.

The chain recombines TRBV14 with TRBJ1-1; no clear D. Per germline, CDR1 SGHDN and CDR2 FVKESK. The V end was cut by 4 bases, the J end by 0 bases, with 9 bases between. The CDR3 is made up of 14 amino acids. The CDR3 spells CASSRNHMNTEAFF. The CDR3 region has the DNA TGTGCCAGCAGCCGAAATCATATGAACACTGAAGCTTTCTTT. Full variable domain (outside the CDR3, taken from reference TRBV14 and TRBJ1-1): EAGVTQFPSHSVIEKGQTVTLRCDPISGHDNLYWYRRVMGKEIKFLLHFVKESKQDESGMPNNRFLAERTGGTYSTLKVQPAELEDSGVYFCASSRNHMNTEAFFGQGTRLTVV.

The chain uses TRBV4-1 and TRBJ1-6; D is perhaps TRBD1 (5 bases). The CDR3 consists of 15 residues. V dropped 0 bases and J dropped 10 bases, with 13 bases sitting between them. CDR1 is MGHRA, CDR2 YSYEKL, per germline. The CDR3 here is CASSQEDRTGSPLHF. The CDR3 region has the DNA TGCGCCAGCAGCCAAGAAGACAGAACAGGCTCACCCCTCCACTTT.

The chain carries TRBV5-1 and TRBJ2-1, with 12 bases fitting TRBD2. V shed 4 bases and J 8 bases; nucleotides not matched to a gene: 10. This CDR3 has 16 amino acids. CDR1 is SGHRS, CDR2 YFSETQ, per germline. For the CDR3, the DNA is TGCGCCAGCAGCCCTAGACTAGCGGGAGATGGGGATGAGCAGTTCTTC. Amino acids: CASSPRLAGDGDEQFF.

This clone was recorded once. V usage is TRBV20-1 and J usage is TRBJ1-2; no clear D gene. The V end lost 6 bases, the J end lost 4 bases, and 9 bases lay between the germline ends. CDR1 is DFQATT, CDR2 SNEGSKA, per germline (reference sequence). This CDR3 is built from 11 residues. The CDR3 loop reads CSAPGVYGYTF. The CDR3 DNA reads as TGCAGTGCCCCCGGGGTCTATGGCTACACCTTC.

The chain carries TRBV7-3 and TRBJ2-3, with D perhaps matching TRBD1 (6 bases). CDR1 and CDR2 from the germline V gene are SGHTA and FQGTGA. Trimming stripped 5 bases from V and 2 bases from J, with 14 bases between. This CDR3 has 15 residues. CDR3 DNA: TGTGCCAGCAGCCCAGGGCAGGGGAACACAGATACGCAGTATTTT. Amino acid sequence: CASSPGQGNTDTQYF.

This clone appeared once. The rearrangement joins TRBV3-1 (or the pseudogene TRBV3-2) to TRBJ2-7, with 7 bases lining up with TRBD2. CDR3 size: 14 residues. The ends lost 4 bases at V and 4 bases at J; junction bases unmatched: 7. Germline V gives CDR1 LGHDT, CDR2 YNNKEL (reference sequence). The CDR3 region has the DNA TGTGCCAGCAGCCTAGCGGGTAAGAATTACGAGCAGTACTTC. Amino acids: CASSLAGKNYEQYF.

The sample holds one count of this clone. The chain links TRBV7-9 to TRBJ1-6; no reliable D call. The ends were cut back, 1 base at V and 9 bases at J, with 7 bases in the middle. Germline V gives CDR1 SEHNR, CDR2 FQNEAQ (reference sequence). This CDR3 comprises 13 residues. This CDR3 is CASSLVETSPLHF. CDR3 sequence (DNA): TGTGCCAGCAGCTTAGTGGAAACTTCACCCCTCCACTTT.

In the case of this clone: The sample carries other DNA sequences with the same CDR3. The V call is TRBV4-1, the J call TRBJ2-7; no definite D call. The CDR3 has 13 amino acids. Germline V gene sequence: CDR1 MGHRA, CDR2 YSYEKL. With 3 bases removed from V and 0 bases from J, the gap between germline ends came to 6 bases. The CDR3 is CASSQASSYEQYF. The CDR3, as DNA: TGCGCCAGCAGCCAGGCGAGCTCCTACGAGCAGTACTTC.

This chain joins TRBV15 and TRBJ2-5, with D perhaps TRBD1 (6 bases). V shed 5 bases and J shed 6 bases, with 16 bases lying between them. The CDR3 totals 14 residues. Germline lookup yields CDR1 LNHNV and CDR2 YYDKDF (reference sequence). CDR3 loop: CATSPNREAKTQYF. CDR3 in DNA: TGTGCCACCAGCCCTAACAGGGAAGCGAAGACCCAGTACTTC.

This clone showed up just a few times. The rearrangement joins TRBV4-2 to TRBJ2-7; D is unresolved. Between the trimmed V and J ends, which lost 4 bases and 1 base, there was a span of 11 bases. In germline, CDR1 is LGHNA, CDR2 YNFKEQ. This CDR3 has 14 residues. CDR3 bases: TGTGCCAGCAGCCCTACATGGAATTCCTACGAGCAGTACTTC. It yields the protein CASSPTWNSYEQYF.

This sequence joins TRBV6-1 and TRBJ2-1, with TRBD2 matching 12 bases. J gave up 4 bases and V 2 bases, and 0 bases lay outside the gene matches. The CDR3 contains 15 residues. From germline, CDR1 is MNHNS and CDR2 SASEGT. CDR3 DNA sequence: TGTGCCAGCAGTGAACTAGCGGGAGGGTACAATGAGCAGTTCTTC. Translating gives CASSELAGGYNEQFF.

The V and J genes are TRBV19 and TRBJ1-5; TRBD1 might be the D (6 bases). CDR3 size: 14 residues. Germline CDR1 is LNHDA and CDR2 is SQIVND (reference sequence). Deletions cut 7 bases from V and 4 bases from J, with 14 bases between. The CDR3 DNA reads as TGTGCCAGTAACCCCGGACAGTGGAATCAGCCCCAGCATTTT. Translating it yields CASNPGQWNQPQHF.

J is TRBJ2-1 and V is TRBV7-2, with 9 bases matching TRBD2. The CDR3 covers 16 residues. Germline V gene lookup returns CDR1 SGHTA and CDR2 FQGNSA. The ends lost 1 base at V and 9 bases at J; junction bases unmatched: 10. CDR3 sequence (DNA): TGTGCCAGCAGCTTAGACCTTTTGCGGGGGGGCGGTGAGCAGTTCTTC. Encoded protein: CASSLDLLRGGGEQFF.

This chain joins TRBV7-6 and TRBJ1-3, with TRBD1 matching 8 bases. In germline, CDR1 is SGHVS, CDR2 FNYEAQ. Trimming took 2 bases from V and 2 from J; bases not matched to a gene: 5. The CDR3 contains 16 residues. CDR3 coding DNA: TGTGCCAGCAGCTTATGGGCACAGGGGGCTGGAAACACCATATATTTT. Amino acids: CASSLWAQGAGNTIYF.

The chain is built from TRBV7-3 and TRBJ2-2, with 8 bases matching TRBD2. Germline loops: CDR1 SGHTA, CDR2 FQGTGA. This CDR3 has 13 residues. V lost 5 bases to trimming and J lost 8 bases; unmatched junction nucleotides: 4. This CDR3 reads CASSISGEGELFF. Here the CDR3 DNA reads TGTGCCAGCAGCATTAGCGGGGAAGGGGAGCTGTTTTTT.

The V call is TRBV14, the J call TRBJ2-1; D may be TRBD2 (5 bases). V dropped 6 bases and J dropped 3 bases, with 15 bases sitting between them. The CDR3 has 15 residues. Germline CDR1 reads SGHDN; CDR2 reads FVKESK. The CDR3 is CASSRPGRVYNEQFF. The DNA of the CDR3 is TGTGCCAGCAGTCGGCCCGGGCGGGTCTACAATGAGCAGTTCTTC.

The chain links TRBV5-5 to TRBJ2-7; TRBD1 matches 8 bases. CDR1 and CDR2 (germline): SGHKS, YYEKEE (reference sequence). This CDR3 has 15 residues. After removal of 1 base from V and 0 bases from J, the junction contained 3 bases not matched to a gene. The CDR3 DNA reads TGTGCCAGCAGCTTGCGACAGGGGAGCTCCTACGAGCAGTACTTC. Its protein is CASSLRQGSSYEQYF.

The V call is TRBV19, the J call TRBJ2-2, with D unresolved. The V gene lost 8 bases and the J gene lost 0 bases, with 10 bases spanning the gap. Germline V gene sequence: CDR1 LNHDA, CDR2 SQIVND (reference sequence). CDR3 length: 14 residues. CDR3 residues: CASGRITNTGELFF. CDR3 DNA: TGTGCCAGTGGGCGTATAACGAACACCGGGGAGCTGTTTTTT.

The rearrangement uses TRBV27 and TRBJ1-1; D is perhaps TRBD1 (5 bases). The ends were cut back, 7 bases at V and 3 bases at J, with 21 bases in the middle. This CDR3 region has 16 residues. Germline loops: CDR1 MNHEY, CDR2 SMNVEV (reference sequence). This CDR3 reads CASTPGRAGRDTEAFF. CDR3 nucleotide sequence: TGTGCCAGCACCCCTGGCAGGGCGGGTAGGGACACTGAAGCTTTCTTT.

This chain connects TRBV28 to TRBJ1-1; weak D call: TRBD1 (5 bases). CDR1 is MDHEN, CDR2 SYDVKM, per germline. V was cut by 9 bases and J by 5 bases, with 13 bases left in between. This CDR3 comprises 12 residues. The CDR3 spells CASGVGGTEAFF. For the CDR3, the DNA is TGTGCCAGTGGGGTGGGGGGAACTGAAGCTTTCTTT.

The V gene is TRBV7-2, the J gene TRBJ2-7; 12 positions match TRBD2. Germline CDR1 is SGHTA and CDR2 is FQGNSA. The CDR3 sequence is 15 residues long. The V segment lost 5 bases and the J segment 3 bases; nucleotides outside the gene matches: 5. This CDR3 is CASSSTSGGHYEQYF. The CDR3, as DNA: TGTGCCAGCAGCAGTACTAGCGGGGGGCACTACGAGCAGTACTTC.